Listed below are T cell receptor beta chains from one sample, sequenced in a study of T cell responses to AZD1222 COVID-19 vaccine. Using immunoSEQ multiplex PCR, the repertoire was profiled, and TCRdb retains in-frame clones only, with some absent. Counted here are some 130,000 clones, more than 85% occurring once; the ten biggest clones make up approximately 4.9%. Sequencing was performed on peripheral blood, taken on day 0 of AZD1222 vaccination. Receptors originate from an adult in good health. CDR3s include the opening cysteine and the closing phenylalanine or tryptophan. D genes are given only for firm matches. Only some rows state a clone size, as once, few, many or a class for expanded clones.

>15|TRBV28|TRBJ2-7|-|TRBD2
TGTGCCAGCAGACCTGCCGGGACTATCTCCTACGAGCAGTACTTC
CASRPAGTISYEQYF
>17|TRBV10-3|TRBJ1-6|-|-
TGTGCCATCAGTGGCTCCCATAGGGGTTCCTATAATTCACCCCTCCACTTT
CAISGSHRGSYNSPLHF
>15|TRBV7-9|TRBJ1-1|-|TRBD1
TGTGCCAGCAGCAAAGGGACAGGGGTTAGGACTGAAGCTTTCTTT
CASSKGTGVRTEAFF
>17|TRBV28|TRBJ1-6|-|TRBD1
TGTGCCAGCAAGACTGCCGGGACAGATCTTGTAATTTCACCCCTCCACTTT
CASKTAGTDLVISPLHF
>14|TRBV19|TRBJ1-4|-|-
TGTGCCAGTAGCCGAGGGGGGTCTAATGAAAAACTGTTTTTT
CASSRGGSNEKLFF
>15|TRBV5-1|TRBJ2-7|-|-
TGCGCCAGCAGCCCGGCGGGTGCCAGCTCCTACGAGCAGTACTTC
CASSPAGASSYEQYF
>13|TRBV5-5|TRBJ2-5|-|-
TGTGCCAGCAGCTTGGCGGGGGCAGAGACCCAGTACTTC
CASSLAGAETQYF
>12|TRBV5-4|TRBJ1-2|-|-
TGTGCCAGCAGCCGGCAGGGGCACGGCTACACCTTC
CASSRQGHGYTF
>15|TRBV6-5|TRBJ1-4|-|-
TGTGCCAGCAGGACGGGGAATCTGGGTAATGAAAAACTGTTTTTT
CASRTGNLGNEKLFF
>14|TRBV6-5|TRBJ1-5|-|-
TGTGCCAGCAGCCTCGGCAGGGTAGGTCAGCCTCAGCATTTT
CASSLGRVGQPQHF
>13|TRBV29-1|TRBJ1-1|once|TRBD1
TGCAGCGTTACCGACAGGGAAATGACTGAAGCTTTCTTT
CSVTDREMTEAFF
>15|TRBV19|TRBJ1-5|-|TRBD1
TGTGCCAGTAGTACCTACAGGGGAGGCAATCAGCCCCAGCATTTT
CASSTYRGGNQPQHF
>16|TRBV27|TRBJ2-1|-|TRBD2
TGTGCCAGCAGTCGCCCGAGGCGCGGGAGTGGCCATGAGCAGTTCTTC
CASSRPRRGSGHEQFF
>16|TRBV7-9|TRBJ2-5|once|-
TGTGCCAGCACCCCCATGGGTCTAGCCCTCCAAGAGACCCAGTACTTC
CASTPMGLALQETQYF
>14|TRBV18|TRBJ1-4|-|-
TGTGCCAGCTCACCAGCAGGGGTCCATGAAAAACTGTTTTTT
CASSPAGVHEKLFF
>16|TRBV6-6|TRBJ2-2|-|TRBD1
TGTGCCAGCAGTCCCCTCGGGACAGGGGACACCGGGGAGCTGTTTTTT
CASSPLGTGDTGELFF
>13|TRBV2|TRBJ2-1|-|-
TGTGCCACCGAGGCGGGTAGATACAATGAGCAGTTCTTC
CATEAGRYNEQFF
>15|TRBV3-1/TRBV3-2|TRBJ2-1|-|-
TGTGCCAGCAGCCAAGACTACAACTCCTACAATGAGCAGTTCTTC
CASSQDYNSYNEQFF
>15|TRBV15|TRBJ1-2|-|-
TGTGCCACCAGCGCACTCCAGGGGAGCGGGTATGGCTACACCTTC
CATSALQGSGYGYTF
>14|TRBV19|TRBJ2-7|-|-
TGTGCCAGTAGAGGGACGGGCAGCTCCTACGAGCAGTACTTC
CASRGTGSSYEQYF
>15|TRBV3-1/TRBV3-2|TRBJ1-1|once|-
TGTGCCAGCAGCGGGGGCCACTTCATGAACACTGAAGCTTTCTTT
CASSGGHFMNTEAFF
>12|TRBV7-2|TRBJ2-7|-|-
TGTGCCAGCAGTAGTTACTTCGGCGAGCAGTACTTC
CASSSYFGEQYF
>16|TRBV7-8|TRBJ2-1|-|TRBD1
TGTGCCAGCAGCTCCGGACAGGGGCTCCTACGGCTTGAGCAGTTCTTC
CASSSGQGLLRLEQFF
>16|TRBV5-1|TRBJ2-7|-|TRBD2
TGCGCCAGCAGCCGTGGACTAGCGGCTCCCTCCTACGAGCAGTACTTC
CASSRGLAAPSYEQYF
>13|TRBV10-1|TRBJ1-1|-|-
TGCGCCAGCAGGCAGGGATTGAACACTGAAGCTTTCTTT
CASRQGLNTEAFF
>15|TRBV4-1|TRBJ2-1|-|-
TGCGCCAGCAGCCAGGGACTCCTGGGGGCACGGGAGCAGTTCTTC
CASSQGLLGAREQFF
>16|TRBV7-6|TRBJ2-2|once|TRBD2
TGTGCCAGCAGCTTAGCCGGGACTAGCAACACCGGGGAGCTGTTTTTT
CASSLAGTSNTGELFF
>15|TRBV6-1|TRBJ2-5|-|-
TGTGCCAGCAGTGAAGGAAGCACAGCCTCAATGGGCCAGTACTTC
CASSEGSTASMGQYF
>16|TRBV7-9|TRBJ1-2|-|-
TGTGCCAGCAGCTCCCTGGAGGGCGGTGATAACTATGGCTACACCTTC
CASSSLEGGDNYGYTF
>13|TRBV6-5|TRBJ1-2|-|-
TGTGCCAGCAGTTACTCTGGGGAAATTGGCTACACCTTC
CASSYSGEIGYTF
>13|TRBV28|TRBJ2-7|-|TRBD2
TGTGCCAGCAGTTTTGCTAGCGGATACGAGCAGTACTTC
CASSFASGYEQYF
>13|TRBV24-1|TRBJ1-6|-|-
TGTGCCACCAGTGGGACCGATAATTCACCCCTCCACTTT
CATSGTDNSPLHF
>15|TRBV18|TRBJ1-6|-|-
TGTGCCAGCTCACCTGCCGGGACACGTAATTCACCCCTCCACTTT
CASSPAGTRNSPLHF
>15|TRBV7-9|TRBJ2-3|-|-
TGTGCCAGCAGCCTTAGCGGAACTAGCACAGATACGCAGTATTTT
CASSLSGTSTDTQYF
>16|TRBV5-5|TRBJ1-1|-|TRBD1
TGTGCCAGCAGCTTGGCTAAGGGGGCCATGAACACTGAAGCTTTCTTT
CASSLAKGAMNTEAFF
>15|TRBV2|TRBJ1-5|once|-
TGTGCCAGCAGTTTGGACAGCGGACCCTATCAGCCCCAGCATTTT
CASSLDSGPYQPQHF
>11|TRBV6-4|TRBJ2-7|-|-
TGTGCCACATCTGATGTGTACGAGCAGTACTTC
CATSDVYEQYF
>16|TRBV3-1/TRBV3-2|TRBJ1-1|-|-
TGTGCCAGCAGCCACGAACGGGGATCGGGAAACACTGAAGCTTTCTTT
CASSHERGSGNTEAFF
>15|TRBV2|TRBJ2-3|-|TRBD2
TGTGCCAGCAAACTACTAGCGGGAGGCACAGATACGCAGTATTTT
CASKLLAGGTDTQYF
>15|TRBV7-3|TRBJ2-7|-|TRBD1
TGTGCCAGCAGCTTTCCGGGACAGGGTAGAAACGAGCAGTACTTC
CASSFPGQGRNEQYF
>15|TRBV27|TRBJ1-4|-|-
TGTGCCAGCAGTTTATCATACGCAACTAATGAAAAACTGTTTTTT
CASSLSYATNEKLFF
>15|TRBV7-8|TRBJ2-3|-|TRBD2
TGTGCCAGCAGCTTAGATCTTAGCGGGGAAGATACGCAGTATTTT
CASSLDLSGEDTQYF
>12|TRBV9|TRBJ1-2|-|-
TGTGCCAGCGGCGACAGGAACTATGGCTACACCTTC
CASGDRNYGYTF
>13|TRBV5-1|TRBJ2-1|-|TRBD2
TGCGCCAGCAGCGATAATAGCGGGAGGGACAAATTCTTC
CASSDNSGRDKFF
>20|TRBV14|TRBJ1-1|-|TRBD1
TGTGCCAGCAGCCAAGATTGGAGGACGTCAGGGGGCTTTATGAACACTGAAGCTTTCTTT
CASSQDWRTSGGFMNTEAFF
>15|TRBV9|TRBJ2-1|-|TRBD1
TGTGCCAGCAGCGTAGGACAGGGAACCGACAATGAGCAGTTCTTC
CASSVGQGTDNEQFF
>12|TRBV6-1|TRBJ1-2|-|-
TGTGCCAGCAGTGAACCGGGGTATGGCTACACCTTC
CASSEPGYGYTF
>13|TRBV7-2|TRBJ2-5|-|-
TGTGCCAGCAGCCAACTAGTAACGGAGACCCAGTACTTC
CASSQLVTETQYF
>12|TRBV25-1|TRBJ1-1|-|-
TGTGCCAGCAGTGAGACGGTCACTGAAGCTTTCTTT
CASSETVTEAFF